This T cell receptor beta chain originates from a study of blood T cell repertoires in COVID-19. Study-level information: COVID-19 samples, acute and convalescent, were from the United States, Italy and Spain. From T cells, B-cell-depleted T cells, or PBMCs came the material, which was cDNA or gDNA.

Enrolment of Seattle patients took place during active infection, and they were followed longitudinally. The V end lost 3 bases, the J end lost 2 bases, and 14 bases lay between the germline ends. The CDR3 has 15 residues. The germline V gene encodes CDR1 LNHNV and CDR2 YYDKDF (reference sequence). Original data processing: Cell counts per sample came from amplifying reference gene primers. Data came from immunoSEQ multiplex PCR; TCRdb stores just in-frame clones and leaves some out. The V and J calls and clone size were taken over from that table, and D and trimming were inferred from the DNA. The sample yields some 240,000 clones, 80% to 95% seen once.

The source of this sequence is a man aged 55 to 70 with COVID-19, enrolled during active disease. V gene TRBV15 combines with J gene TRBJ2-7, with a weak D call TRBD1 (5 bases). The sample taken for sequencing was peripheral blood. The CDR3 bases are TGTGCCACCAGCAGCCAAAAAGGGGATCCCTACGAGCAGTACTTC. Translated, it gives CATSSQKGDPYEQYF.